One and the same sample provided the 8 T cell receptor beta chains below, sequenced in a study of blood T cells in healthy people across ages. Then a second PCR, running roughly 7 to 11 cycles, was carried out with a sample-barcoded 5' primer and a J-beta primer mix. MiXCR, applied by TCRdb to the 5' RACE reads, yields one record per CDR3 protein. The sample shows around 800,000 distinct CDR3 sequences, approximately 24% of them seen only once. The same data also contributed to another study, on T cells of mothers and their children.

The sequenced sample was blood. The receptors derive from a boy aged 5-17 years in good health.

This chain links TRBV10-3 with TRBJ2-5; D is unclear. V lost 4 bases and J 1 base, leaving 7 bases between the germline ends. Germline values: CDR1 ENHRY, CDR2 SYGVKD. The CDR3 loop spans 13 amino acids. The DNA of the CDR3 is TGTGCCATCAGTGTTAGAGTCCAAGAGACCCAGTACTTC. Amino acids: CAISVRVQETQYF.

This clonotype was observed a few times. The V call is TRBV5-6, the J call TRBJ2-3; weak D call: TRBD2 (6 bases). Looked up from germline, CDR1 is SGHDT and CDR2 is YYEEEE. The CDR3 extends over 13 amino acids. Trimming pared 3 bases from V and 11 bases from J, leaving 16 bases between. The CDR3 DNA is TGTGCCAGCAGCTCGGACCCACCGCGGGGGCAGTATTTT. This codes for CASSSDPPRGQYF.

This clonotype was observed a few times. The chain has TRBV7-3 and TRBJ2-5; the D gene is possibly TRBD2 (6 bases). CDR3 size: 15 residues. CDR1 and CDR2 (germline): SGHTA, FQGTGA. Trimming took 3 bases from V and 5 from J, leaving 16 bases between them. CDR3 coding DNA: TGTGCCAGCAGCTTGGAGGGGCGTCTCGGGGAGACCCAGTACTTC. It translates to CASSLEGRLGETQYF.

This clonotype was counted a single time. The V and J genes are TRBV12-3 or TRBV12-4 and TRBJ2-5, with TRBD1 matching 11 bases. The CDR3 loop spans 15 amino acids. J was trimmed by 11 bases and V by 3 bases; bases with no gene match: 11. In DNA form, the CDR3 reads TGTGCCAGCAGTTTTGTGGGGACAGGGGGAAACAAGCAGTACTTC. This codes for CASSFVGTGGNKQYF.

The chain uses TRBV27 and TRBJ2-1; unclear D gene. Trimming left V 4 bases short and J 9 bases short, with 10 bases between. This CDR3 has 12 amino acids. Germline V CDR1 and CDR2: MNHEY, SMNVEV (reference sequence). The CDR3 spells CASSSAPPEQFF. In DNA form, the CDR3 reads TGTGCCAGCAGTTCGGCCCCCCCTGAGCAGTTCTTC.

The chain recombines TRBV21-1 with TRBJ2-5; whether TRBD1, the table's D call, matches the DNA was not checked. TRBV21-1 constitutes a pseudogene. The CDR3 spans 15 residues. CDR3 bases: TGTGCCAGCAGCTCCCGGGGACAAAGGCAAGAGACCCAGTACTTC. This codes for CASSSRGQRQETQYF.

For this clonotype: Relative to the germline gene, one junction end is altered; a read error may explain this. This chain connects TRBV2 to TRBJ2-4; D is uncertain. CDR1 is SNHLY, CDR2 FYNNEI, per germline. The CDR3 has 13 residues. The CDR3 DNA is TGTGCCAGCAGTGGAGGAGACGCCCGCTGGATATGCTTC. The encoded protein is CASSGGDARWICF. The full variable domain, its missing parts supplied by reference TRBV2 and TRBJ2-4, is EPEVTQTPSHQVTQMGQEVILRCVPISNHLYFYWYRQILGQKVEFLVSFYNNEISEKSEIFDDQFSVERPDGSNFTLKIRSTKLEDSAMYFCASSGGDARWICFGAGTRLSVL.

The chain uses TRBV9 and TRBJ2-7, with no clear D. Between the trimmed V and J ends, which lost 4 bases and 4 bases, there was a span of 15 bases. This CDR3 spans 14 amino acids. Per the germline V gene, CDR1 is SGDLS and CDR2 is YYNGEE. The CDR3 loop is CASSSTPNSYEQYF. Written as DNA, the CDR3 is TGTGCCAGCAGCTCGACACCCAATTCATACGAGCAGTACTTC.